This TCR beta chain was identified in a study of response to subunit inactivated influenza vaccine. Study-wide results and limits: A suggestion made by the authors is that each seasonal influenza vaccination recruits few new T cells.

Each CDR3 protein gets one entry after TCRdb re-called the RT-PCR reads with MiXCR. The table includes around 570,000 distinct CDR3 sequences, around 8% detected once. The CDR3 sequence is 14 residues long. CDR1 KGHDR and CDR2 SFDVKD come from the germline V gene. V dropped 0 bases and J dropped 7 bases, with 9 bases sitting between them. This clonotype was counted a few times. The target antigen is unknown. The sequence was obtained from a man between 50 and 69 years old who received an inactivated influenza vaccine. The gene calls are TRBV24-1 and TRBJ2-1, with a possible D match to TRBD1 (5 bases). Sequencing was performed on PBMCs from blood, taken roughly 24 months after vaccination. CDR3 amino acids: CATSDLKDINEQFF. The CDR3 DNA is TGTGCCACCAGTGATTTGAAGGACATAAATGAGCAGTTCTTC.